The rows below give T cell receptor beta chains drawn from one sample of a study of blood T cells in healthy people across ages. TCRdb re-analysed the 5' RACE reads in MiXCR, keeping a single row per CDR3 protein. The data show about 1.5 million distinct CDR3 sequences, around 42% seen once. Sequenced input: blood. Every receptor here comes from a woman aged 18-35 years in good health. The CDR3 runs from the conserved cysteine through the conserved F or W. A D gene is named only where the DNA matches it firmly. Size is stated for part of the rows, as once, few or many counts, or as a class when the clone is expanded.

CDR3 protein: CASSQTVTQQFF
CDR3 DNA: TGTGCCAGCAGCCAAACAGTAACCCAGCAGTTCTTC
J gene: TRBJ2-1
V gene: TRBV3-1
clone size: NA
D gene: NA

CDR3 protein: CASSEAEGSSYNEQFF
CDR3 DNA: TGTGCCAGCAGTGAAGCGGAAGGGAGCTCCTACAATGAGCAGTTCTTC
J gene: TRBJ2-1
V gene: TRBV2
clone size: NA
D gene: NA

CDR3 protein: CASNPRDRQNTEAFF
CDR3 DNA: TGTGCCAGCAACCCCCGGGACAGACAGAACACTGAAGCTTTCTTT
J gene: TRBJ1-1
V gene: TRBV2
clone size: NA
D gene: TRBD1

CDR3 protein: CSARDISGYTF
CDR3 DNA: TGCAGCGCGAGGGACATTTCGGGCTACACCTTC
J gene: TRBJ1-2
V gene: TRBV29-1
clone size: once
D gene: NA

CDR3 protein: CSARNAGTVNIGMNTEAFF
CDR3 DNA: TGCAGCGCGCGGAATGCTGGGACAGTAAATATCGGAATGAACACTGAAGCTTTCTTT
J gene: TRBJ1-1
V gene: TRBV29-1
clone size: NA
D gene: TRBD1

CDR3 protein: CASSLLKDPGPMYF
CDR3 DNA: TGTGCCAGCAGCTTATTGAAGGACCCAGGGCCGATGTACTTC
J gene: TRBJ2-4
V gene: TRBV7-2
clone size: NA
D gene: NA

CDR3 protein: CASSLASYQPQHF
CDR3 DNA: TGTGCCAGCAGCTTAGCCAGCTATCAGCCCCAGCATTTT
J gene: TRBJ1-5
V gene: TRBV7-9
clone size: NA
D gene: NA

CDR3 protein: CASSALQETEAFF
CDR3 DNA: TGTGCCAGCAGCGCCCTACAGGAAACTGAAGCTTTCTTT
J gene: TRBJ1-1
V gene: TRBV9
clone size: many
D gene: NA

CDR3 protein: CARSSRLAASTDMQYF
CDR3 DNA: TGTGCCCGCAGTTCCAGACTAGCGGCTAGCACAGATATGCAGTATTTT
J gene: TRBJ2-3
V gene: TRBV12-3/TRBV12-4
clone size: once
D gene: TRBD2

CDR3 protein: CSVKQDPFF
CDR3 DNA: TGCAGCGTTAAGCAAGATCCGTTTTTT
J gene: TRBJ2-2
V gene: TRBV29-1
clone size: NA
D gene: NA

CDR3 protein: CSASPGQESTYEQYF
CDR3 DNA: TGCAGTGCTTCCCCCGGACAGGAATCCACCTACGAGCAGTACTTC
J gene: TRBJ2-7
V gene: TRBV20-1
clone size: NA
D gene: TRBD1

CDR3 protein: CASSPSREATYEQYF
CDR3 DNA: TGTGCCAGCAGTCCCTCGCGGGAGGCTACCTACGAGCAGTACTTC
J gene: TRBJ2-7
V gene: TRBV27
clone size: few
D gene: TRBD2

CDR3 protein: CASSQEPGQGAGEQYF
CDR3 DNA: TGCGCCAGCAGCCAAGAACCGGGACAGGGGGCAGGAGAGCAGTACTTC
J gene: TRBJ2-7
V gene: TRBV4-1
clone size: NA
D gene: TRBD1

CDR3 protein: CASSKRTSGGDQETQYF
CDR3 DNA: TGCGCCAGCAGCAAAAGGACTAGCGGGGGGGATCAAGAGACCCAGTACTTC
J gene: TRBJ2-5
V gene: TRBV5-1
clone size: few
D gene: TRBD2

CDR3 protein: CASSFNTYGTGHYEQYF
CDR3 DNA: TGTGCCAGCAGCTTTAATACGTACGGGACAGGACACTACGAGCAGTACTTC
J gene: TRBJ2-7
V gene: TRBV11-2
clone size: NA
D gene: TRBD1

CDR3 protein: CASSQGASVEETQYF
CDR3 DNA: TGTGCCAGCAGCCAAGGTGCGAGCGTTGAAGAGACCCAGTACTTC
J gene: TRBJ2-5
V gene: TRBV3-1
clone size: NA
D gene: NA

CDR3 protein: CSARDGLREGGNEQFF
CDR3 DNA: TGCAGTGCTAGAGATGGTCTTCGGGAGGGTGGCAATGAGCAGTTCTTC
J gene: TRBJ2-1
V gene: TRBV20-1
clone size: NA
D gene: TRBD2

CDR3 protein: CASSVGGDRNSPLHF
CDR3 DNA: TGTGCCAGCAGCGTAGGTGGGGACAGGAATTCACCCCTCCACTTT
J gene: TRBJ1-6
V gene: TRBV9
clone size: NA
D gene: TRBD1

CDR3 protein: CASSVSSIAGLNEQFF
CDR3 DNA: TGTGCCAGTAGTGTATCTAGTATAGCGGGTTTAAATGAGCAGTTCTTC
J gene: TRBJ2-1
V gene: TRBV19
clone size: NA
D gene: TRBD2

CDR3 protein: CSAREWLGFGDNGYTF
CDR3 DNA: TGCAGTGCTAGAGAATGGTTAGGATTTGGAGATAATGGCTACACCTTC
J gene: TRBJ1-2
V gene: TRBV20-1
clone size: few
D gene: NA

CDR3 protein: CSVAGTVDTEAFF
CDR3 DNA: TGCAGCGTTGCGGGGACAGTGGACACTGAAGCTTTCTTT
J gene: TRBJ1-1
V gene: TRBV29-1
clone size: NA
D gene: TRBD1

CDR3 protein: CASSQDQSTGTGTEAFF
CDR3 DNA: TGTGCCAGCAGCCAAGATCAGTCAACAGGGACGGGCACTGAAGCTTTCTTT
J gene: TRBJ1-1
V gene: TRBV4-2
clone size: NA
D gene: NA

CDR3 protein: CASIPRDYLYLRNEQFF
CDR3 DNA: TGTGCCAGCATCCCCCGGGACTACTTATACTTGCGTAATGAGCAGTTCTTC
J gene: TRBJ2-1
V gene: TRBV6-1
clone size: NA
D gene: TRBD2

CDR3 protein: CASSFLGLAELGEQYF
CDR3 DNA: TGTGCCAGCAGTTTTCTTGGACTAGCGGAATTGGGGGAGCAGTACTTC
J gene: TRBJ2-7
V gene: TRBV6-2/TRBV6-3
clone size: few
D gene: TRBD2

CDR3 protein: CSARDNGGSEPQHF
CDR3 DNA: TGCAGTGCTAGAGATAATGGGGGATCGGAGCCCCAGCATTTT
J gene: TRBJ1-5
V gene: TRBV20-1
clone size: NA
D gene: NA

CDR3 protein: CASSPRRELHRFETQYF
CDR3 DNA: TGTGCCAGCAGCCCTAGAAGGGAGCTGCACCGTTTCGAGACCCAGTACTTC
J gene: TRBJ2-5
V gene: TRBV7-8
clone size: NA
D gene: NA

CDR3 protein: CASSPDREGDTQYF
CDR3 DNA: TGCGCCAGCAGCCCTGACAGGGAGGGAGATACGCAGTATTTT
J gene: TRBJ2-3
V gene: TRBV5-1
clone size: few
D gene: NA

CDR3 protein: CASRDRYEQYF
CDR3 DNA: TGTGCCAGCAGAGACAGATACGAGCAGTACTTC
J gene: TRBJ2-7
V gene: TRBV27
clone size: few
D gene: NA

CDR3 protein: CNGRDRPYEQYF
CDR3 DNA: TGCAACGGGAGGGACAGACCCTACGAGCAGTACTTC
J gene: TRBJ2-7
V gene: TRBV29-1
clone size: few
D gene: NA

CDR3 protein: CSATDGISNQPQHF
CDR3 DNA: TGCAGTGCTACGGACGGTATTAGCAATCAGCCCCAGCATTTT
J gene: TRBJ1-5
V gene: TRBV20-1
clone size: NA
D gene: NA

CDR3 protein: CASSRRGMETQYF
CDR3 DNA: TGTGCCAGCAGTCGACGGGGGATGGAGACCCAGTACTTC
J gene: TRBJ2-5
V gene: TRBV27
clone size: NA
D gene: NA

CDR3 protein: CASSLRAGGKGEQYF
CDR3 DNA: TGTGCCAGCAGTTTGCGGGCAGGGGGAAAAGGCGAGCAGTACTTC
J gene: TRBJ2-7
V gene: TRBV12-3/TRBV12-4
clone size: few
D gene: TRBD1

CDR3 protein: CASSFRNRMGADTQYF
CDR3 DNA: TGTGCCAGCAGTTTTAGGAACAGGATGGGGGCAGATACGCAGTATTTT
J gene: TRBJ2-3
V gene: TRBV12-3/TRBV12-4
clone size: few
D gene: NA